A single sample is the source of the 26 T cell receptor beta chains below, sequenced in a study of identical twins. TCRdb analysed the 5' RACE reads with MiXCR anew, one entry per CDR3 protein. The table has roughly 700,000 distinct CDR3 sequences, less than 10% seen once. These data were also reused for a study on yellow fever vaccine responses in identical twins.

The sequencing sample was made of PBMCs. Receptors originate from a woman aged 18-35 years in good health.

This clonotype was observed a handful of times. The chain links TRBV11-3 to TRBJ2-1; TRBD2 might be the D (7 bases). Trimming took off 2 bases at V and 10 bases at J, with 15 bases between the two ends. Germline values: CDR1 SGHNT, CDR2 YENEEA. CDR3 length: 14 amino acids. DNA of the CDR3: TGTGCCAGCAGCTTACAAGCGGGGACAAGCGAGCAGTTCTTC. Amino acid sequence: CASSLQAGTSEQFF.

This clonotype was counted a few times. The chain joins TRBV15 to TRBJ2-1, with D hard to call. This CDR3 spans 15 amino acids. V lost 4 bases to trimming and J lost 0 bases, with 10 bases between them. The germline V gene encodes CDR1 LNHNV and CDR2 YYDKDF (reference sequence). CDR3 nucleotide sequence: TGTGCCACCAGCACAGACCCCAGCTCCTACAATGAGCAGTTCTTC. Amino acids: CATSTDPSSYNEQFF.

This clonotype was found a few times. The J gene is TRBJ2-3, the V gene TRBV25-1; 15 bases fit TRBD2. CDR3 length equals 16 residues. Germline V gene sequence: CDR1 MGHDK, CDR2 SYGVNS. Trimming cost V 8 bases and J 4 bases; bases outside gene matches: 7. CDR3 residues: CASGTGLAGGSDTQYF. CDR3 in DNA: TGTGCCAGCGGGACGGGACTAGCGGGAGGATCAGATACGCAGTATTTT.

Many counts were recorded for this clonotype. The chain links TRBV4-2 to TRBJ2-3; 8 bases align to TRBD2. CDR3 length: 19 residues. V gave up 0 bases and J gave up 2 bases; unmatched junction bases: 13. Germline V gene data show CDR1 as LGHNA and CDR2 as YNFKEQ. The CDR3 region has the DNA TGTGCCAGCAGCCAAGATTTGATCCCCACGGGAGGGTTCACAGATACGCAGTATTTT. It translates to CASSQDLIPTGGFTDTQYF.

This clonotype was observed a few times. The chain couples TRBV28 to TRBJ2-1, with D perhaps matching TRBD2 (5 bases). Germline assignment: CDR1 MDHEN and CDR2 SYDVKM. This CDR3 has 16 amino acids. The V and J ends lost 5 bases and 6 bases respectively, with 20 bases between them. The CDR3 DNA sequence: TGTGCCAGCAGTGCCCCTTCGGTCGGGATGTTCAATGAGCAGTTCTTC. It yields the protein CASSAPSVGMFNEQFF.

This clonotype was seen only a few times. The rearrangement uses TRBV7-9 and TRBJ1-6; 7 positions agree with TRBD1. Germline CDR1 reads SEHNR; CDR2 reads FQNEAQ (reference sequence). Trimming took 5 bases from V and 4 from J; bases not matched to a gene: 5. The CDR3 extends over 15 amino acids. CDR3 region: CASSPGQSYNSPLHF. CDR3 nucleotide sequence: TGTGCCAGCAGCCCGGGACAGTCTTATAATTCACCCCTCCACTTT.

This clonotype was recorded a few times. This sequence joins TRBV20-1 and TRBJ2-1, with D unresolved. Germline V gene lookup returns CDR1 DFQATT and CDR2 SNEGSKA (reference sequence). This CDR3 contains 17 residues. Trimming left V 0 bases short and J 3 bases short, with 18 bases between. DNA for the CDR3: TGCAGTGCTAGAGATTATCAAGGAAGGCAGGTCTACAATGAGCAGTTCTTC. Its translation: CSARDYQGRQVYNEQFF.

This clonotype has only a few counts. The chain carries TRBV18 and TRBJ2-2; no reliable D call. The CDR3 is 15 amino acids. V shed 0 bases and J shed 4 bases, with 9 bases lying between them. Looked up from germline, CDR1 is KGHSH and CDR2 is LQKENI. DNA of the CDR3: TGTGCCAGCTCACCACCGGAGCCAGGCACCGGGGAGCTGTTTTTT. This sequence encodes CASSPPEPGTGELFF.

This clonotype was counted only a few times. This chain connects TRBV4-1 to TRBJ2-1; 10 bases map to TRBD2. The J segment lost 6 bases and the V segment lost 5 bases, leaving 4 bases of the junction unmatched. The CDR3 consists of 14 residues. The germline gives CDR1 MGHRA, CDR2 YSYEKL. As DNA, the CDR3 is TGCGCCAGCAGCACGGGACTAGCGTCCAATGAGCAGTTCTTC. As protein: CASSTGLASNEQFF.

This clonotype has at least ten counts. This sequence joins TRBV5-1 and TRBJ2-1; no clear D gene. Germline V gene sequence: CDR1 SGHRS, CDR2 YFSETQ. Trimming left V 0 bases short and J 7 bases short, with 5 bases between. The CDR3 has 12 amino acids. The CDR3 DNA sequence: TGCGCCAGCAGCTTGGTAGAAAATGAGCAGTTCTTC. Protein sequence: CASSLVENEQFF.

CDR3 nucleotide sequence: TGTGCCAGCAGCCAAGATCTTGGCCGCTACTGGGAGACCCAGTACTTC. Translation: CASSQDLGRYWETQYF. The chain carries TRBV3-1 and TRBJ2-5, with unresolved D. There are 16 residues in the CDR3. In germline, CDR1 is LGHDT, CDR2 YNNKEL (reference sequence). The V end was cut by 0 bases, the J end by 5 bases, with 16 bases between.

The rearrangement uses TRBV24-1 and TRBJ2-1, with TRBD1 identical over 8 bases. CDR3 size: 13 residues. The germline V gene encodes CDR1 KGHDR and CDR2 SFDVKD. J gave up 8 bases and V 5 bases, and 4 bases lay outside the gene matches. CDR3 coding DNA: TGTGCCACCAGTGGACAGGGGCGGGATGAGCAGTTCTTC. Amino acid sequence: CATSGQGRDEQFF.

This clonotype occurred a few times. The CDR3 region is CASETVIQETQYF. DNA of the CDR3: TGTGCCAGCGAGACAGTGATACAAGAGACCCAGTACTTC. V gene TRBV6-2 or TRBV6-3 combines with J gene TRBJ2-5; D may be TRBD1 (5 bases). V lost 8 bases and J 2 bases, leaving 12 bases between the germline ends. The V gene's germline CDR1 is MNHEY and CDR2 SVGEGT. The CDR3 is 13 residues long.

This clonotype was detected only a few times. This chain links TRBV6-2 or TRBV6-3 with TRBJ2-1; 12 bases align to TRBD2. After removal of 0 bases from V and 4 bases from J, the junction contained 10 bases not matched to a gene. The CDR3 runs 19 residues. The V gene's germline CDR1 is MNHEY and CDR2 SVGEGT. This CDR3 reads CASSYSSSGRATVYNEQFF. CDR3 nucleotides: TGTGCCAGCAGTTACTCCTCTAGCGGGAGGGCAACCGTTTACAATGAGCAGTTCTTC.

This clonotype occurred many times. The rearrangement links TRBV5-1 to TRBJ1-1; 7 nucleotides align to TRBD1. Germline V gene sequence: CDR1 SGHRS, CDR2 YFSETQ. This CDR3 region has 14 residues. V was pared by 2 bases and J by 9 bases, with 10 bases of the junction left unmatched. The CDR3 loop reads CASSLTGEPGQAFF. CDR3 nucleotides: TGCGCCAGCAGCTTAACAGGGGAACCCGGCCAAGCTTTCTTT.

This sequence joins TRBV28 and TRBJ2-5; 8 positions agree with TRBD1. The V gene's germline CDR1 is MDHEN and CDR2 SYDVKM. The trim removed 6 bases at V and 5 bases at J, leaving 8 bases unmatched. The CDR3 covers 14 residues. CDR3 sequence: CASSVRGHLETQYF. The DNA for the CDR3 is TGTGCCAGCAGCGTCAGGGGGCACCTGGAGACCCAGTACTTC.

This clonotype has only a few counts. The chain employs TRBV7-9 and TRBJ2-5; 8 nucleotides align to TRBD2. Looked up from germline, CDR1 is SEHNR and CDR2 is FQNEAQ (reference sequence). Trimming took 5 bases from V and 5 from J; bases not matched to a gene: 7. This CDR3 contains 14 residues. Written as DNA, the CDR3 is TGTGCCAGCAGCCCGGGACTAGTCGAGGAGACCCAGTACTTC. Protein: CASSPGLVEETQYF.

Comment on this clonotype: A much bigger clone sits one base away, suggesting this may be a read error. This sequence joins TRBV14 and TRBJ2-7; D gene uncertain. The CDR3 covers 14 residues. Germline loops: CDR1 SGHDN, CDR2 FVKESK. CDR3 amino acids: CASSQDNGVYEPYF. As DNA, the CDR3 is TGTGCCAGCAGCCAAGATAATGGGGTCTACGAGCCGTACTTC.

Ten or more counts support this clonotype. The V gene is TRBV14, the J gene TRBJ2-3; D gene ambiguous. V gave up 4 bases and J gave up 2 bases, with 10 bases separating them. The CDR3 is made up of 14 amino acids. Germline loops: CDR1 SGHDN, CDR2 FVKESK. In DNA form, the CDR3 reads TGTGCCAGCAGCCTACTACCCCACACAGATACGCAGTATTTT. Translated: CASSLLPHTDTQYF.

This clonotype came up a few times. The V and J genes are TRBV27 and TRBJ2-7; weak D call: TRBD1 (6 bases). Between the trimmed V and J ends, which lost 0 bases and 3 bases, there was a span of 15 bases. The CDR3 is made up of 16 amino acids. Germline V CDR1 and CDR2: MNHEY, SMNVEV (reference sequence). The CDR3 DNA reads TGTGCCAGCAGTTTATCAGGTGGGGGCGGTTTCTACGAGCAGTACTTC. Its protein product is CASSLSGGGGFYEQYF.

The CDR3 sequence is CASSPTGMVNTEAFF. CDR3 nucleotides: TGCGCCAGCAGCCCCACAGGGATGGTGAACACTGAAGCTTTCTTT. This sequence joins TRBV5-1 and TRBJ1-1, with D possibly being TRBD1 (6 bases). V dropped 4 bases and J dropped 0 bases, with 13 bases sitting between them. CDR3 length: 15 residues. Germline CDR1 reads SGHRS; CDR2 reads YFSETQ.

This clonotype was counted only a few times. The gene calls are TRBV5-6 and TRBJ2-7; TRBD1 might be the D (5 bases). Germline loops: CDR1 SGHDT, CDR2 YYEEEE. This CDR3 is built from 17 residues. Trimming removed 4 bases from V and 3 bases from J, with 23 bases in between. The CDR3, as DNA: TGTGCCAGCAGCCGATCAAATCAGGGTAATAAGTACTACGAGCAGTACTTC. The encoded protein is CASSRSNQGNKYYEQYF.

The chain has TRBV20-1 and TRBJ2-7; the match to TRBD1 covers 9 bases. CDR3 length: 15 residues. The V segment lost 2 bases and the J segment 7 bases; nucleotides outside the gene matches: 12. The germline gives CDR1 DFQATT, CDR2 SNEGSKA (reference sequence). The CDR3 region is CSARQTGTGTREQYF. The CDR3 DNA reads TGCAGTGCTAGACAAACCGGGACAGGGACGAGAGAGCAGTACTTC.

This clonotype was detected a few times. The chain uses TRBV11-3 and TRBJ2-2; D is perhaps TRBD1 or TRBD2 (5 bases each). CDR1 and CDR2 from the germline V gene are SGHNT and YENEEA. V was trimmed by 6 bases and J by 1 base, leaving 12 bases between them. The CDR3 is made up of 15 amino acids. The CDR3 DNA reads TGTGCCAGCAGACAAGGGACGGTGAACACCGGGGAGCTGTTTTTT. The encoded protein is CASRQGTVNTGELFF.

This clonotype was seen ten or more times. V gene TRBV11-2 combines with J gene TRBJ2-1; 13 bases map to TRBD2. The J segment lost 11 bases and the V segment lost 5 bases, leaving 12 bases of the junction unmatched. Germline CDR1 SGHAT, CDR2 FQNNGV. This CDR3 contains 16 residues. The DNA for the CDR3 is TGTGCCAGCAGCCGGTCCGGGACTAGCGGGAATATACAGCAGTTCTTC. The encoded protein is CASSRSGTSGNIQQFF.

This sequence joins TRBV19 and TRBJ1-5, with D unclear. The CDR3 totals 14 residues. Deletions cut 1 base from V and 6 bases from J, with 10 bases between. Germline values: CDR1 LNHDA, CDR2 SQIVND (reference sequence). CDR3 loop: CASSIGEGGQPQHF. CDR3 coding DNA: TGTGCCAGTAGTATAGGCGAGGGTGGTCAGCCCCAGCATTTT.